This T cell receptor (beta chain) was observed in a study of a mutant IDH1 vaccine in newly diagnosed glioma. As for the study in general: Vaccines were begun 4-6 weeks after radiotherapy alone, or with temozolomide cycles. Study outcomes and limitations: With respect to changes in top peripheral T cell clonotypes, pseudoprogression seemed unrelated.

The time point was: week 23, last vaccination. Topical imiquimod accompanied each vaccine dose, which consisted of 300 ug of mutant IDH1 20-mer peptide. With 6 bases removed from V and 6 bases from J, the gap between germline ends came to 13 bases. This CDR3 region has 13 residues. Germline V gene sequence: CDR1 MNHEY, CDR2 SVGAGI. Comment on this clone: The antigen remains undetermined.

Repertoires were generated with immunoSEQ multiplex PCR, while TCRdb's copy carries only in-frame clones and drops some. The profile covers around 56,000 clones, with about 81% appearing a single time and about 8.1% taken by the ten largest. Here the sequenced sample was PBMCs, taken from a glioma patient whose treatment included an IDH1 peptide vaccine. This chain links TRBV6-5 with TRBJ2-3, with D perhaps TRBD2 (6 bases). This clonotype was sampled from a woman between 35 and 50 years old with glioma. Some clones in this sample may be carry-over from other donors' samples. The CDR3 nucleotides read TGTGCCAGCAGCTGGGGTGGGGGGGATACGCAGTATTTT. This sequence encodes CASSWGGGDTQYF.